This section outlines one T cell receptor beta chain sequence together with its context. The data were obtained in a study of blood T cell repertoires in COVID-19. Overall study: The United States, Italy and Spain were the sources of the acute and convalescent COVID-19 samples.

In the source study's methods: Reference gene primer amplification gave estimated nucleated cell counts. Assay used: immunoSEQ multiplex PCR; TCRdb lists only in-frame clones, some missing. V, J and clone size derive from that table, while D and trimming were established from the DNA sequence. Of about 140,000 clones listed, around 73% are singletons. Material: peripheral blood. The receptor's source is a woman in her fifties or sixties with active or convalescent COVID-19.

This CDR3 reads CASSWRGNQPQHF. The CDR3 DNA reads as TGTGCCAGCAGTTGGAGGGGCAATCAGCCCCAGCATTTT. This rearrangement joins TRBV27 to TRBJ1-5; D uncertain. Trimming cost V 4 bases and J 2 bases, with 6 bases left between them. This CDR3 comprises 13 residues. Germline V gene lookup returns CDR1 MNHEY and CDR2 SMNVEV (reference sequence).